The source of this T cell receptor beta chain is a study of blood T cell repertoires in COVID-19. Study-wide background: COVID-19 samples collected from the United States, Italy and Spain covered acute and convalescent phases.

Enrollees, about 18 to 89 years old, lived in approximately 25 US areas. Recovered status in Cohort 3 required two negative PCRs, clearance, or symptom resolution. Per the original data handling: Reference gene primer amplification yielded estimated nucleated cell counts. Profiled with immunoSEQ multiplex PCR; TCRdb holds only in-frame clones, not every one. Clone size and the V and J calls come from that table; the DNA yielded D and trimming. The repertoire holds approximately 220,000 clones, 88% seen once, with just over 2.5% in the top ten. This receptor was taken from a woman in her thirties who had recovered from COVID-19. The material sequenced was PBMCs or T cells enriched from blood (not recorded which).

CDR3 sequence: CASSSTAPISGNTIYF. In nucleotides, the CDR3 is TGTGCCAGCAGCTCGACAGCGCCGATCTCTGGAAACACCATATATTTT. V usage is TRBV7-6 and J usage is TRBJ1-3; tentative D call: TRBD1 (5 bases). The germline V gene has CDR1 SGHVS and CDR2 FNYEAQ. With 4 bases removed from V and 0 bases from J, the gap between germline ends came to 13 bases. This CDR3 spans 16 amino acids.